The next 20 T cell receptor beta chains were all read from a single sample in a study of OX40 agonist ivuxolimab in advanced cancers. The protocol used for the library was the immunoSEQ multiplex PCR assay. TCRdb re-hosts the immuneACCESS table, in-frame sequences only. Its copies lack some clones; in the studies checked, an unresolved V gene accounts for under half of them, and the cause for the rest is not known. The sample yields about 70,000 clones; about 84% were counted once. The ten largest clones add up to 6.5% to 7.5% of the sample. The source material was CD4+ or CD8+ T cells sorted from blood, sampled in a trial of the OX40 agonist ivuxolimab. Receptor source: an adult with an advanced solid tumor such as melanoma, head and neck, liver or kidney cancer.

This clone appeared a single time. This chain links TRBV6-6 with TRBJ2-5; perhaps TRBD2 as D (5 bases). The end of the DNA fits TRBJ2-7 better, so the J call may be wrong. The germline CDR1 and CDR2 sequences are MNHNY and SVGAGI (reference sequence). This CDR3 comprises 14 residues. The CDR3 nucleotides read TGTGCCAGCAGTTACGAGGGAACCTACTACGAGCAGTACTTC. It is translated as CASSYEGTYYEQYF.

V is TRBV11-3 and J is TRBJ1-1; D unresolved. The CDR3 covers 13 residues. With 3 bases removed from V and 4 bases from J, the gap between germline ends came to 9 bases. From germline, CDR1 is SGHNT and CDR2 YENEEA. CDR3 bases: TGTGCCAGCAGCTTCGTGGGGAGCACTGAAGCTTTCTTT. Protein sequence: CASSFVGSTEAFF.

The rearrangement links TRBV28 to TRBJ2-1; D call uncertain. CDR1 is MDHEN and CDR2 is SYDVKM in the germline V gene. The CDR3 runs 14 residues. V dropped 6 bases and J dropped 1 base, with 10 bases sitting between them. The CDR3 sequence: CASRTVGSYNEQFF. In DNA form, the CDR3 reads TGTGCCAGCAGGACCGTGGGATCCTACAATGAGCAGTTCTTC. Supplemented by reference TRBV28 and TRBJ2-1, the full variable domain reads DVKVTQSSRYLVKRTGEKVFLECVQDMDHENMFWYRQDPGLGLRLIYFSYDVKMKEKGDIPEGYSVSREKKERFSLILESASTNQTSMYLCASRTVGSYNEQFFGPGTRLTVL.

This clone came up once. The CDR3 bases are TGTGCCAGCAGCTTGGGCCTAACTACGGAAGCTTTCTTT. This gives the protein CASSLGLTTEAFF. This chain uses TRBV5-4 with TRBJ1-1; D gene ambiguous. The V end was cut by 0 bases, the J end by 8 bases, with 11 bases between. The germline V gene encodes CDR1 SGHNT and CDR2 YYREEE (reference sequence). The CDR3 has 13 amino acids.

V gene TRBV2 combines with J gene TRBJ2-2, with D uncertain. Per the germline V gene, CDR1 is SNHLY and CDR2 is FYNNEI. This CDR3 has 14 residues. V dropped 7 bases and J dropped 2 bases, with 11 bases sitting between them. In nucleotides, the CDR3 is TGTGCCAGCACGAATAGGGCAAACACCGGGGAGCTGTTTTTT. Protein: CASTNRANTGELFF.

The chain carries TRBV6-5 and TRBJ1-2; D unclear. This CDR3 is 14 amino acids long. The germline gives CDR1 MNHEY, CDR2 SVGAGI. The V gene lost 5 bases and the J gene lost 3 bases, with 13 bases spanning the gap. The CDR3 nucleotides are TGTGCCAGCAGTGGCATGACACGGCACTATGGCTACACCTTC. Translation: CASSGMTRHYGYTF.

The chain employs TRBV7-6 and TRBJ2-2; either TRBD1 or TRBD2 may supply D (5 bases each). Trimming took 5 bases from V and 7 from J, leaving 14 bases between them. CDR3 length: 14 residues. CDR1 and CDR2 from the germline V gene are SGHVS and FNYEAQ. The CDR3 sequence: CASSAGTTGGELFF. CDR3 nucleotide sequence: TGTGCCAGCAGCGCCGGGACCACCGGCGGGGAGCTGTTTTTT. Full variable domain (outside the CDR3, taken from reference TRBV7-6 and TRBJ2-2): GAGVSQSPRYKVTKRGQDVALRCDPISGHVSLYWYRQALGQGPEFLTYFNYEAQQDKSGLPNDRFSAERPEGSISTLTIQRTEQRDSAMYRCASSAGTTGGELFFGEGSRLTVL.

J is TRBJ1-2 and V is TRBV30; 7 bases match TRBD1. The V and J ends lost 1 base and 4 bases, in that order; junction bases with no gene match: 6. This CDR3 region has 14 residues. The germline V gene encodes CDR1 GTSNPN and CDR2 SVGIG (reference sequence). The CDR3 DNA reads TGTGCCTGGAGTGCGGCAGGGGGTATCTATGGCTACACCTTC. This codes for CAWSAAGGIYGYTF.

The chain has TRBV5-1 and TRBJ1-1; tentative D call: TRBD1 (5 bases). In germline, CDR1 is SGHRS, CDR2 YFSETQ. The CDR3 has 13 amino acids. With 2 bases removed from V and 4 bases from J, the gap between germline ends came to 9 bases. CDR3 in DNA: TGCGCCAGCAGCTTTCAGGGTAGCACTGAAGCTTTCTTT. Translated, it gives CASSFQGSTEAFF.

V and J are TRBV18 and TRBJ2-7; D not certain. V was pared by 3 bases and J by 1 base, with 7 bases between. Per germline, CDR1 KGHSH and CDR2 LQKENI. The CDR3 extends over 13 amino acids. The CDR3 nucleotides are TGTGCCAGCTCACCTGCGCAGTCCTACGAGCAGTACTTC. This gives the protein CASSPAQSYEQYF.

The chain couples TRBV9 to TRBJ1-2; D unresolved. Trimming cost V 4 bases and J 5 bases, with 15 bases left between them. CDR1 SGDLS and CDR2 YYNGEE come from the germline V gene. The CDR3 runs 14 residues. The chain's CDR3 is CASSPGDSGYGYTF. The CDR3 coding sequence is TGTGCCAGCAGCCCTGGTGACTCGGGATATGGCTACACCTTC.

The chain has TRBV11-3 and TRBJ1-1; 9 bases align to TRBD1. The ends lost 8 bases at V and 5 bases at J; junction bases unmatched: 9. Looked up from germline, CDR1 is SGHNT and CDR2 is YENEEA. This CDR3 contains 14 residues. This CDR3 is CASRQGGSGTEAFF. CDR3 coding DNA: TGTGCCAGCCGACAGGGGGGGTCGGGAACTGAAGCTTTCTTT. The variable domain in full, with the rest retrieved from reference TRBV11-3 and TRBJ1-1, is EAGVVQSPRYKIIEKKQPVAFWCNPISGHNTLYWYLQNLGQGPELLIRYENEEAVDDSQLPKDRFSAERLKGVDSTLKIQPAELGDSAVYLCASRQGGSGTEAFFGQGTRLTVV.

The chain recombines TRBV19 with TRBJ2-3; unclear D gene. Germline CDR1 is LNHDA and CDR2 is SQIVND (reference sequence). This CDR3 contains 12 residues. Trimming left V 6 bases short and J 2 bases short, with 6 bases between. The CDR3 is CASRSTTDTQYF. The CDR3, as DNA: TGTGCCAGTAGATCTACCACAGATACGCAGTATTTT.

The chain recombines TRBV7-9 with TRBJ1-2; D gene uncertain. V was clipped by 5 bases and J by 4 bases, with 14 bases between them. Per the germline V gene, CDR1 is SEHNR and CDR2 is FQNEAQ (reference sequence). This CDR3 has 14 amino acids. The CDR3: CASSPRQSSYGYTF. CDR3 sequence (DNA): TGTGCCAGCAGCCCTCGCCAGAGTTCCTATGGCTACACCTTC.

The chain is built from TRBV2 and TRBJ2-2; no firm D call. The CDR3 sequence is 15 residues long. The V end lost 6 bases, the J end lost 0 bases, and 11 bases lay between the germline ends. CDR1 is SNHLY and CDR2 is FYNNEI in the germline V gene. The CDR3 coding sequence is TGTGCCAGCAGCGCCGAAGCGACGAACACCGGGGAGCTGTTTTTT. Protein sequence: CASSAEATNTGELFF.

This chain uses TRBV27 with TRBJ1-5, with TRBD1 matching over 7 bases. The germline V gene has CDR1 MNHEY and CDR2 SMNVEV (reference sequence). The J segment lost 2 bases and the V segment lost 6 bases, leaving 7 bases of the junction unmatched. CDR3 length equals 15 residues. This CDR3 is CASSLDRAGNQPQHF. CDR3 nucleotide sequence: TGTGCCAGCAGCCTAGACAGGGCCGGCAATCAGCCCCAGCATTTT.

The chain uses TRBV2 and TRBJ2-3, with D possibly matching TRBD2 (6 bases). Germline V gene sequence: CDR1 SNHLY, CDR2 FYNNEI. Trimming shortened V by 6 bases and J by 6 bases, and 10 bases separated the two germline ends. The CDR3 runs 12 residues. The CDR3 region has the DNA TGTGCCAGCAGCGGGGACTTTGATACGCAGTATTTT. As protein: CASSGDFDTQYF. Based on the CDR3 plus reference TRBV2 and TRBJ2-3, the full variable domain is EPEVTQTPSHQVTQMGQEVILRCVPISNHLYFYWYRQILGQKVEFLVSFYNNEISEKSEIFDDQFSVERPDGSNFTLKIRSTKLEDSAMYFCASSGDFDTQYFGPGTRLTVL.

This clone was detected only once. The chain links TRBV5-1 to TRBJ2-1; 13 bases line up with TRBD2. Germline values: CDR1 SGHRS, CDR2 YFSETQ. V lost 4 bases to trimming and J lost 2 bases; unmatched junction nucleotides: 3. CDR3 size: 16 residues. The CDR3 region is CASSTGLAGAYNEQFF. For the CDR3, the DNA is TGCGCCAGCAGCACCGGACTAGCGGGGGCCTACAATGAGCAGTTCTTC.

This clone has at least ten counts. The rearrangement joins TRBV29-1 to TRBJ2-5, with 7 bases identical to TRBD2. Germline V gene sequence: CDR1 SQVTM, CDR2 ANQGSEA. CDR3 length equals 12 residues. CDR3 bases: TGCGGATATGCGGGAGTCGGGGAGACCCAGTACTTC. This encodes CGYAGVGETQYF.

This chain joins TRBV4-1 and TRBJ2-5, with 10 bases lining up with TRBD1. This CDR3 is 16 amino acids long. CDR1 and CDR2 from the germline V gene are MGHRA and YSYEKL. Trimming cost V 1 base and J 4 bases; bases outside gene matches: 6. In nucleotides, the CDR3 is TGCGCCAGCAGCCAAGTAAGACAGGGGGCTGGAGAGACCCAGTACTTC. The encoded protein is CASSQVRQGAGETQYF.